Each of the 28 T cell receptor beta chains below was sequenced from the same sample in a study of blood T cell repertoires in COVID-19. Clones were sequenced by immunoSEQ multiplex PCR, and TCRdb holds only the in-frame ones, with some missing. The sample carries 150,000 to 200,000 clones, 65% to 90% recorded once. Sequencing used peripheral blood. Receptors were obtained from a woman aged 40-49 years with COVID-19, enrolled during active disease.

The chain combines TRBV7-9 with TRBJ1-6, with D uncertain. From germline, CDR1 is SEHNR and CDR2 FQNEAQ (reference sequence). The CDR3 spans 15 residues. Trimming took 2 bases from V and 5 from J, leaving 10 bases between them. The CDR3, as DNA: TGTGCCAGCAGCTTAACCGGGAAAGATAATTCACCCCTCCACTTT. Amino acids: CASSLTGKDNSPLHF.

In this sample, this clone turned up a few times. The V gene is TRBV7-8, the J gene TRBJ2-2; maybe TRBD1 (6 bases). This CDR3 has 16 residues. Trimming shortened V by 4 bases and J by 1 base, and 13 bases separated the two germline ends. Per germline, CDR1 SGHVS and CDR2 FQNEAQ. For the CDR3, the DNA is TGTGCCAGCAGCTCCCCACAGGGACAGAACACCGGGGAGCTGTTTTTT. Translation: CASSSPQGQNTGELFF. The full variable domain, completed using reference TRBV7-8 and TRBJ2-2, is GAGVSQSPRYKVAKRGQDVALRCDPISGHVSLFWYQQALGQGPEFLTYFQNEAQLDKSGLPSDRFFAERPEGSVSTLKIQRTQQEDSAVYLCASSSPQGQNTGELFFGEGSRLTVL.

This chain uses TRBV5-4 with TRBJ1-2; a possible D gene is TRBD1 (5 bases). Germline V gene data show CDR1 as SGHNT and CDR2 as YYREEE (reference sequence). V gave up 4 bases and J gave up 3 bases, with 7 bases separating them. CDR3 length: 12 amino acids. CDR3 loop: CASSKTDYGYTF. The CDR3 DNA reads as TGTGCCAGCAGCAAGACAGACTATGGCTACACCTTC.

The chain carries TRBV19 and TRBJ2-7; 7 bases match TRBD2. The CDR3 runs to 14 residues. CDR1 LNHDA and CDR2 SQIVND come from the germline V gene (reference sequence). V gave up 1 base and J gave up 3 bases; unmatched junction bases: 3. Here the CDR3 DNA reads TGTGCCAGTAGTATAGGAGGGAGGGACTACGAGCAGTACTTC. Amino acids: CASSIGGRDYEQYF. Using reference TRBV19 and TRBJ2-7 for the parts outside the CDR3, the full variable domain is DGGITQSPKYLFRKEGQNVTLSCEQNLNHDAMYWYRQDPGQGLRLIYYSQIVNDFQKGDIAEGYSVSREKKESFPLTVTSAQKNPTAFYLCASSIGGRDYEQYFGPGTRLTVT.

CDR3: CASVRGGVGEQYF. DNA of the CDR3: TGCGCCAGCGTGAGGGGGGGAGTGGGAGAGCAGTACTTC. This chain uses TRBV10-2 with TRBJ2-7; TRBD2 might be the D (7 bases). Trimming shortened V by 8 bases and J by 7 bases, and 18 bases separated the two germline ends. Per the germline V gene, CDR1 is WSHSY and CDR2 is SAAADI. The CDR3 totals 13 residues.

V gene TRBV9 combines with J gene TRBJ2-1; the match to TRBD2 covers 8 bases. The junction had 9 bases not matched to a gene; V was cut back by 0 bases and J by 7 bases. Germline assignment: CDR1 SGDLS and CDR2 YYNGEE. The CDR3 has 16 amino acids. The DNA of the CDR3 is TGTGCCAGCAGCGTAGAGGTCGGGGGGGTTGGGAATGAGCAGTTCTTC. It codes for CASSVEVGGVGNEQFF.

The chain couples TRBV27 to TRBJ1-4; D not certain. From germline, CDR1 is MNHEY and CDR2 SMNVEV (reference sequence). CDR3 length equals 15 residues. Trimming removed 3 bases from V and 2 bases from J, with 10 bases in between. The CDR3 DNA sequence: TGTGCCAGCAGTTTTCGGGTTGGTACTAATGAAAAACTGTTTTTT. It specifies CASSFRVGTNEKLFF. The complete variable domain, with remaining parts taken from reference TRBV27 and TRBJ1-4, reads EAQVTQNPRYLITVTGKKLTVTCSQNMNHEYMSWYRQDPGLGLRQIYYSMNVEVTDKGDVPEGYKVSRKEKRNFPLILESPSPNQTSLYFCASSFRVGTNEKLFFGSGTQLSVL.

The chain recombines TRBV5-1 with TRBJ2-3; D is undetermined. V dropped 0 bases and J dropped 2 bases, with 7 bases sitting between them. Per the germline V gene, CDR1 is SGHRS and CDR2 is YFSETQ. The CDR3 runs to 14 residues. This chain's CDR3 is CASSLGQDTDTQYF. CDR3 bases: TGCGCCAGCAGCTTGGGACAAGACACAGATACGCAGTATTTT. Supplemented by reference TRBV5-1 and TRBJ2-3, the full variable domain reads KAGVTQTPRYLIKTRGQQVTLSCSPISGHRSVSWYQQTPGQGLQFLFEYFSETQRNKGNFPGRFSGRQFSNSRSEMNVSTLELGDSALYLCASSLGQDTDTQYFGPGTRLTVL.

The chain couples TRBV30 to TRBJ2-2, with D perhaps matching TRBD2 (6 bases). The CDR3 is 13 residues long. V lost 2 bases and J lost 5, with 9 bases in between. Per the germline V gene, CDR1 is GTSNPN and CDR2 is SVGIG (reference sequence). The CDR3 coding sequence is TGTGCCTGGAGTCCGCGGGGAACCGGGGAGCTGTTTTTT. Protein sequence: CAWSPRGTGELFF.

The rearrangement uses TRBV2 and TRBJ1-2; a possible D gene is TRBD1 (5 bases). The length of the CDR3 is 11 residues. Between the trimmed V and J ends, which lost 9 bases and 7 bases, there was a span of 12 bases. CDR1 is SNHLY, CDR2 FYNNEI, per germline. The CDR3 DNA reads TGTGCCAGTATTATGGGGCTTGGCTACACCTTC. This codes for CASIMGLGYTF.

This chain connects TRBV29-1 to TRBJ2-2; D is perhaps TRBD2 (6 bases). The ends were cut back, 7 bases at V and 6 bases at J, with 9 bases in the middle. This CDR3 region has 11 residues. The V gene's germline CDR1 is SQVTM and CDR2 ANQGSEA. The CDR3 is CSAGGSGELFF. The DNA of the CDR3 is TGCAGCGCTGGGGGGTCCGGGGAGCTGTTTTTT.

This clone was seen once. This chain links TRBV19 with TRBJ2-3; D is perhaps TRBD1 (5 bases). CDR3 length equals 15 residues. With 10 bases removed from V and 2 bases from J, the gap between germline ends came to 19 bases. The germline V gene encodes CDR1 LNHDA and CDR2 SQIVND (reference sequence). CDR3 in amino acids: CATRPFGAYTDTQYF. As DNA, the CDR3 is TGTGCCACCCGACCTTTTGGGGCTTACACAGATACGCAGTATTTT.

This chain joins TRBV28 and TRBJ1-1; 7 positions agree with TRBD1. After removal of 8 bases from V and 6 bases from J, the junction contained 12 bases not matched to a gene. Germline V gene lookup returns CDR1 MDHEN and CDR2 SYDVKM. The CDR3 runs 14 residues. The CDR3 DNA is TGTGCCAGCCCCGGTAGGGGGCTGGTCTCTGAAGCTTTCTTT. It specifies CASPGRGLVSEAFF.

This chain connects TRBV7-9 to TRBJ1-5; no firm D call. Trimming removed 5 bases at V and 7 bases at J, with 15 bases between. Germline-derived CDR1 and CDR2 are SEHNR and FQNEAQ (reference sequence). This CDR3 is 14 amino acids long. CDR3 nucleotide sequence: TGTGCCAGCAGCCCAGACATGGGCGACCAGCCCCAGCATTTT. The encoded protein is CASSPDMGDQPQHF.

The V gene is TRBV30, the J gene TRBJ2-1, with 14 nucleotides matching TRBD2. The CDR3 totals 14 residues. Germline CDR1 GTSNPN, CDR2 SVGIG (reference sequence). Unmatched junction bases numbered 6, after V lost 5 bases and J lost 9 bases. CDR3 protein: CAWGTSGSFGEQFF. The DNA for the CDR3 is TGTGCCTGGGGGACTAGCGGGAGCTTCGGTGAGCAGTTCTTC.

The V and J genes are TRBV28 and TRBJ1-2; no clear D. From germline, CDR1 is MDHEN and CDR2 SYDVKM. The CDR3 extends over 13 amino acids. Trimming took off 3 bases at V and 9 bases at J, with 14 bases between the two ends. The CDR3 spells CASSFPERVSYTF. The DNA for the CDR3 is TGTGCCAGCAGTTTTCCGGAGCGGGTGAGCTACACCTTC.

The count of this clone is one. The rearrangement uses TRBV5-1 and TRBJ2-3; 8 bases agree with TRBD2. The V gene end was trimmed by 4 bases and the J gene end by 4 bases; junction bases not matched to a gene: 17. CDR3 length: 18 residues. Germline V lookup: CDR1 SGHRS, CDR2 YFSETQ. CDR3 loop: CASSMWGFGSGTPDTQYF. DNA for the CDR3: TGCGCCAGCAGCATGTGGGGGTTTGGTAGCGGGACCCCAGATACGCAGTATTTT.

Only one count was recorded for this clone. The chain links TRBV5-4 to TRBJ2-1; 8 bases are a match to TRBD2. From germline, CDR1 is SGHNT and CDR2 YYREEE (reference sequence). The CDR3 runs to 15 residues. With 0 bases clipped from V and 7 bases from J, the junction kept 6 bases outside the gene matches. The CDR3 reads CASSLAGRGENEQFF. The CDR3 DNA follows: TGTGCCAGCAGCTTGGCAGGGCGGGGGGAAAATGAGCAGTTCTTC.

The CDR3 is CAIKHSTEAFF. CDR3 in DNA: TGTGCCATCAAACATTCCACTGAAGCTTTCTTT. The rearrangement joins TRBV10-3 to TRBJ1-1; no reliable D call. The V and J ends lost 7 bases and 4 bases respectively, with 7 bases between them. The CDR3 covers 11 residues. The V gene's germline CDR1 is ENHRY and CDR2 SYGVKD.

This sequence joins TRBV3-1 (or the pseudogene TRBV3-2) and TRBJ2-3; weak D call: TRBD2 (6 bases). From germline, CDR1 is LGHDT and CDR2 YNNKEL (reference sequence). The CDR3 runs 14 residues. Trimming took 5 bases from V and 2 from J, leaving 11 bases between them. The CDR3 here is CASSSRGLTDTQYF. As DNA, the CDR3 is TGTGCCAGCAGCTCGCGGGGCCTCACAGATACGCAGTATTTT.

CDR3 sequence: CASSLTGYYEQYF. The DNA for the CDR3 is TGTGCCAGCAGCTTGACAGGTTATTACGAGCAGTACTTC. The chain recombines TRBV7-9 with TRBJ2-7; D is possibly TRBD1 (6 bases). The germline V gene encodes CDR1 SEHNR and CDR2 FQNEAQ (reference sequence). The V gene lost 3 bases and the J gene lost 4 bases, with 10 bases spanning the gap. The CDR3 sequence is 13 residues long.

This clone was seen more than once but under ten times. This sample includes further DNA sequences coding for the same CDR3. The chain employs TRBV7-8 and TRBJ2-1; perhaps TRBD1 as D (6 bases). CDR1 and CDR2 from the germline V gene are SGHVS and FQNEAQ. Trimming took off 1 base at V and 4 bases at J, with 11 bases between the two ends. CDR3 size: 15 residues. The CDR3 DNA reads TGTGCCAGCAGCTTAGGACGTACAGGGTACAATGAGCAGTTCTTC. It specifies CASSLGRTGYNEQFF.

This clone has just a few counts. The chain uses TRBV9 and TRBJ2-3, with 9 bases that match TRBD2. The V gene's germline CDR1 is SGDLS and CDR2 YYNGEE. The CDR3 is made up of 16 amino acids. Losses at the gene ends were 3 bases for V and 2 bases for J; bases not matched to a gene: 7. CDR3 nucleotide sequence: TGTGCCAGCAGCGAAACGCCGGGACTAGCCACAGATACGCAGTATTTT. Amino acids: CASSETPGLATDTQYF.

CDR3 DNA: TGTGCCAGCATGAGAATCCGGGGGGAAGCTTTCTTT. This codes for CASMRIRGEAFF. The chain couples TRBV28 to TRBJ1-1; D perhaps matches TRBD1 (5 bases). Deletions cut 7 bases from V and 8 bases from J, with 14 bases between. Germline values: CDR1 MDHEN, CDR2 SYDVKM. The CDR3 loop spans 12 amino acids.

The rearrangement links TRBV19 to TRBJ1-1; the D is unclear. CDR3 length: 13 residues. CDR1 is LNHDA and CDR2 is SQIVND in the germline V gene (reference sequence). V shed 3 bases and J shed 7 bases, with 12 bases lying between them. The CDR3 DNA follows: TGTGCCAGTAGTATGGCGGCAGACCATGAAGCTTTCTTT. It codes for CASSMAADHEAFF.

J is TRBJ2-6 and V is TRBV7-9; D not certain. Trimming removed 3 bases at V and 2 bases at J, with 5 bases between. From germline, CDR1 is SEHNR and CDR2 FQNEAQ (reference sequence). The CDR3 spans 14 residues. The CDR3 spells CASSFSAGANVLTF. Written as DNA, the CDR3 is TGTGCCAGCAGCTTCAGTGCTGGGGCCAACGTCCTGACTTTC.

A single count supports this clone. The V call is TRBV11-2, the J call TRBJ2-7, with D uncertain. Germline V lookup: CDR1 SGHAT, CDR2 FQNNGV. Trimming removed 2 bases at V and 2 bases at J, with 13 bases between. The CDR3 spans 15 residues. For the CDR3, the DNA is TGTGCCAGCAGCTTAACCCTAAATTTGGCCTACGAGCAGTACTTC. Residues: CASSLTLNLAYEQYF.

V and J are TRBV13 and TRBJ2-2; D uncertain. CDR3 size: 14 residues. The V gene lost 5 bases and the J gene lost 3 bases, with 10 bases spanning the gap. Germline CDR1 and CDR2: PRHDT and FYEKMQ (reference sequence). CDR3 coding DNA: TGTGCCAGCAGCACGAGAGGTGACACCGGGGAGCTGTTTTTT. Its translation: CASSTRGDTGELFF.